These 29 T cell receptor beta chains were all obtained from the same sample, sequenced in a study of T cells in localized non-small cell lung cancer. This table comes from immunoSEQ multiplex PCR, and its TCRdb copy is limited to in-frame clones, with some not included. The sample records 25,000 to 30,000 clones, approximately 90% being singletons. This specimen consisted of peripheral blood, obtained before any cancer treatment. These receptors were taken from a female donor older than 55 with stage I lung adenocarcinoma.

The chain uses TRBV28 and TRBJ2-3; TRBD1 might be the D (6 bases). This CDR3 has 17 amino acids. Trimming shortened V by 4 bases and J by 2 bases, and 19 bases separated the two germline ends. Germline V lookup: CDR1 MDHEN, CDR2 SYDVKM. CDR3 residues: CASSSPSRDTATDTQYF. In nucleotides, the CDR3 is TGTGCCAGCAGTTCCCCCAGCCGGGACACCGCCACAGATACGCAGTATTTT.

V gene TRBV7-3 combines with J gene TRBJ2-7; D possibly uses TRBD1 or TRBD2 (6 bases each). Germline assignment: CDR1 SGHTA and CDR2 FQGTGA. Trimming left V 8 bases short and J 6 bases short, with 17 bases between. This CDR3 has 13 residues. CDR3: CASSTEQGLEQYF. CDR3 coding DNA: TGTGCCAGCTCCACGGAACAGGGACTCGAGCAGTACTTC.

The CDR3 nucleotides read TGCGCCAGCAGTTCGGGGTCTTCTTTGAACATTCAGTACTTC. It translates to CASSSGSSLNIQYF. The chain uses TRBV10-1 and TRBJ2-4, with TRBD2 as a possible D gene (5 bases). Trimming left V 5 bases short and J 7 bases short, with 15 bases between. Germline CDR1 and CDR2: WNHNN and SYGVQD (reference sequence). This CDR3 spans 14 amino acids.

The gene calls are TRBV6-1 and TRBJ1-4; D call uncertain. The CDR3 runs 16 residues. V was trimmed by 4 bases and J by 6 bases, leaving 18 bases between them. CDR1 is MNHNS and CDR2 is SASEGT in the germline V gene. In DNA, the CDR3 is TGTGCCAGCAGTGGTGGAGGGTTTTTTCTGTATGAAAAACTGTTTTTT. It is translated as CASSGGGFFLYEKLFF.

This chain connects TRBV5-1 to TRBJ1-4; TRBD1 might be the D (5 bases). V dropped 7 bases and J dropped 4 bases, with 11 bases sitting between them. CDR1 and CDR2 from the germline V gene are SGHRS and YFSETQ. CDR3 length: 13 residues. CDR3 coding DNA: TGCGCCAGCCGCCGGGGGTATAATGAAAAACTGTTTTTT. This sequence encodes CASRRGYNEKLFF. The whole variable domain, filled in from reference TRBV5-1 and TRBJ1-4, reads KAGVTQTPRYLIKTRGQQVTLSCSPISGHRSVSWYQQTPGQGLQFLFEYFSETQRNKGNFPGRFSGRQFSNSRSEMNVSTLELGDSALYLCASRRGYNEKLFFGSGTQLSVL.

The V call is TRBV9, the J call TRBJ1-6; TRBD1 matches at 7 bases. Per the germline V gene, CDR1 is SGDLS and CDR2 is YYNGEE. CDR3 size: 14 residues. V was pared by 4 bases and J by 10 bases, with 8 bases of the junction left unmatched. The CDR3 region is CASSPRQGQSPLHF. The CDR3 DNA reads TGTGCCAGCAGCCCCCGACAGGGACAGTCACCCCTCCACTTT.

This sequence joins TRBV7-8 and TRBJ2-1; D perhaps matches TRBD2 (7 bases). The CDR3 has 14 amino acids. Germline-derived CDR1 and CDR2 are SGHVS and FQNEAQ. Trimming removed 1 base from V and 9 bases from J, with 13 bases in between. This chain's CDR3 is CASSLGAGAREQFF. Here the CDR3 DNA reads TGTGCCAGCAGCTTAGGCGCGGGGGCGCGTGAGCAGTTCTTC. The full variable domain, in which reference TRBV7-8 and TRBJ2-1 provide the parts outside the CDR3, is GAGVSQSPRYKVAKRGQDVALRCDPISGHVSLFWYQQALGQGPEFLTYFQNEAQLDKSGLPSDRFFAERPEGSVSTLKIQRTQQEDSAVYLCASSLGAGAREQFFGPGTRLTVL.

The V gene is TRBV13, the J gene TRBJ1-4, with 7 nucleotides matching TRBD1. Germline trimming cut 3 bases from V and 3 bases from J; bases unmatched to any gene: 4. Germline V lookup: CDR1 PRHDT, CDR2 FYEKMQ (reference sequence). The CDR3 spans 15 residues. CDR3 loop: CASSFLGQANEKLFF. CDR3 DNA: TGTGCCAGCAGCTTCCTTGGACAGGCTAATGAAAAACTGTTTTTT.

This sequence joins TRBV29-1 and TRBJ2-2; D perhaps matches TRBD2 (5 bases). Trimming removed 3 bases from V and 0 bases from J, with 8 bases in between. This CDR3 comprises 14 residues. Germline CDR1 reads SQVTM; CDR2 reads ANQGSEA. The CDR3 region is CSVDPGTNTGELFF. CDR3 nucleotides: TGCAGCGTTGACCCGGGAACGAACACCGGGGAGCTGTTTTTT.

The V call is TRBV2, the J call TRBJ2-1; TRBD1 aligns across 7 bases. Per the germline V gene, CDR1 is SNHLY and CDR2 is FYNNEI. This CDR3 has 14 residues. V trimming: 6 bases; J trimming: 6 bases; junction bases outside the gene matches: 8. The CDR3 is CASSRDSGSNEQFF. In DNA, the CDR3 is TGTGCCAGCAGCCGGGACAGCGGATCCAATGAGCAGTTCTTC.

This clone appeared once. The chain carries TRBV10-3 and TRBJ2-5, with D maybe TRBD1 (5 bases). CDR1 is ENHRY, CDR2 SYGVKD, per germline. This CDR3 region has 14 residues. The germline V and J ends were trimmed by 8 bases and 1 base, with 14 bases remaining between them. In DNA form, the CDR3 reads TGTGCCATCGGAATAGGCAGGGCCCAAGAGACCCAGTACTTC. Its translation: CAIGIGRAQETQYF.

In DNA, the CDR3 is TGTGCTAGTGGTTTAGTATCGGGGCCTAGCGGGATTGATGAGCAGTTCTTC. It translates to CASGLVSGPSGIDEQFF. The chain couples TRBV12-5 to TRBJ2-1; 9 nucleotides agree with TRBD2. This CDR3 region has 17 residues. The J segment lost 8 bases and the V segment lost 3 bases, leaving 14 bases of the junction unmatched. Germline values: CDR1 LGHNT, CDR2 FRNRAP.

In DNA form, the CDR3 reads TGTGCTAGTGGTACCCAGAATAGCCCCAAAGCTTTCTTT. Protein sequence: CASGTQNSPKAFF. This sequence joins TRBV12-5 and TRBJ1-1; D is undetermined. The length of the CDR3 is 13 residues. Germline lookup yields CDR1 LGHNT and CDR2 FRNRAP. Trimming removed 5 bases from V and 9 bases from J, with 16 bases in between.

The chain uses TRBV20-1 and TRBJ1-2, with D hard to call. The CDR3 has 11 residues. V was shortened by 2 bases and J by 3 bases, with 4 bases between the two germline ends. Germline values: CDR1 DFQATT, CDR2 SNEGSKA (reference sequence). The CDR3 region has the DNA TGCAGTGCTAGATCCGACTATGGCTACACCTTC. Translated, it gives CSARSDYGYTF.

This rearrangement joins TRBV2 to TRBJ2-6, with TRBD1 matching 9 bases. V was pared by 8 bases and J by 1 base, with 15 bases of the junction left unmatched. The CDR3 runs to 19 residues. Germline loops: CDR1 SNHLY, CDR2 FYNNEI. Here the CDR3 DNA reads TGTGCCAGCTCTTACACACCGGGACAGGGTCTATCTGGGGCCAACGTCCTGACTTTC. The encoded protein is CASSYTPGQGLSGANVLTF.

The gene calls are TRBV10-3 and TRBJ1-1; D may be TRBD1 (6 bases). The V gene lost 11 bases and the J gene lost 3 bases, with 25 bases spanning the gap. The CDR3 has 16 amino acids. The germline V gene encodes CDR1 ENHRY and CDR2 SYGVKD. In DNA form, the CDR3 reads TGTGCCTCGAACCCGCAGCAGGGGCCGGTGTACACTGAAGCTTTCTTT. As protein: CASNPQQGPVYTEAFF.

The chain recombines TRBV4-2 with TRBJ1-1, with D possibly TRBD1 on 6 matching bases. The CDR3 totals 15 residues. V gave up 0 bases and J gave up 7 bases, with 15 bases separating them. Germline lookup yields CDR1 LGHNA and CDR2 YNFKEQ. The CDR3 DNA is TGTGCCAGCAGCCAAGAAGGGGGGGGGCAGGTTGAAGCTTTCTTT. Translating it yields CASSQEGGGQVEAFF.

V and J are TRBV30 and TRBJ2-7; D not resolved. Germline V lookup: CDR1 GTSNPN, CDR2 SVGIG (reference sequence). V lost 1 base to trimming and J lost 7 bases, with 17 bases between them. The CDR3 runs 14 residues. DNA for the CDR3: TGTGCCTGGAGTGAACTTGACGGACGTTCGGAGCAGTACTTC. It yields the protein CAWSELDGRSEQYF. The variable domain in full, with the rest retrieved from reference TRBV30 and TRBJ2-7, is SQTIHQWPATLVQPVGSPLSLECTVEGTSNPNLYWYRQAAGRGLQLLFYSVGIGQISSEVPQNLSASRPQDRQFILSSKKLLLSDSGFYLCAWSELDGRSEQYFGPGTRLTVT.

The chain uses TRBV5-1 and TRBJ1-1; D remains unclear. Trimming pared 0 bases from V and 4 bases from J, leaving 13 bases between. Germline CDR1 and CDR2: SGHRS and YFSETQ. This CDR3 comprises 15 residues. CDR3 amino acids: CASSLGPGRSTEAFF. In DNA form, the CDR3 reads TGCGCCAGCAGCTTGGGGCCGGGCCGGAGCACTGAAGCTTTCTTT.

The gene calls are TRBV5-1 and TRBJ2-5; TRBD1 agrees at 7 bases. V was clipped by 0 bases and J by 1 base; unmatched bases: 9. Per the germline V gene, CDR1 is SGHRS and CDR2 is YFSETQ. The CDR3 is made up of 17 amino acids. The CDR3 reads CASSLAVTGQTQETQYF. CDR3 nucleotide sequence: TGCGCCAGCAGCTTGGCCGTAACGGGACAGACCCAAGAGACCCAGTACTTC.

This chain connects TRBV28 to TRBJ2-5; D gene uncertain. Matching the DNA end better, TRBJ2-7 makes the J call doubtful. CDR3 length: 12 residues. Germline V gene data show CDR1 as MDHEN and CDR2 as SYDVKM. CDR3 loop: CASRKAGYEQYF. CDR3 DNA sequence: TGTGCCAGCCGGAAGGCTGGCTACGAGCAGTACTTC.

The V gene is TRBV4-1, the J gene TRBJ2-3, with 12 bases aligning to TRBD2. In germline, CDR1 is MGHRA, CDR2 YSYEKL. CDR3 length: 14 residues. V lost 7 bases and J lost 7; bases outside the gene matches: 6. The CDR3 loop is CASKRLAGGYTQYF. The CDR3 DNA reads TGCGCCAGCAAGCGGCTAGCGGGAGGGTATACGCAGTATTTT.

This clone has a handful of counts. This chain joins TRBV27 and TRBJ2-3, with 10 nucleotides matching TRBD2. The junction had 2 bases not matched to a gene; V was cut back by 6 bases and J by 2 bases. Per germline, CDR1 MNHEY and CDR2 SMNVEV (reference sequence). The CDR3 totals 14 residues. CDR3 loop: CASRLAGATDTQYF. The CDR3 bases are TGTGCCAGCAGGCTAGCGGGAGCCACAGATACGCAGTATTTT.

V and J are TRBV5-8 and TRBJ2-1, with TRBD2 identical over 11 bases. The CDR3 has 15 residues. Germline assignment: CDR1 SGHTS and CDR2 YDEGEE. After removal of 6 bases from V and 2 bases from J, the junction contained 4 bases not matched to a gene. CDR3 sequence: CASTPGLAAYNEQFF. DNA for the CDR3: TGTGCCAGCACCCCGGGACTAGCGGCCTACAATGAGCAGTTCTTC. The variable domain in full, completed from reference TRBV5-8 and TRBJ2-1, reads EAGVTQSPTHLIKTRGQQATLRCSPISGHTSVYWYQQALGLGLQFLLWYDEGEERNRGNFPPRFSGRQFPNYSSELNVNALELEDSALYLCASTPGLAAYNEQFFGPGTRLTVL.

This clone was counted only a few times. The chain is built from TRBV30 and TRBJ1-2; 9 bases map to TRBD1. CDR1 is GTSNPN, CDR2 SVGIG, per germline (reference sequence). The junction had 14 bases not matched to a gene; V was cut back by 0 bases and J by 6 bases. This CDR3 is built from 17 residues. The CDR3 protein is CAWSVRVVPGTGNGYTF. The CDR3 DNA reads TGTGCCTGGAGTGTACGCGTGGTGCCCGGGACAGGGAATGGCTACACCTTC.

This chain links TRBV7-9 with TRBJ2-3; D might be TRBD1 (6 bases). The V gene's germline CDR1 is SEHNR and CDR2 FQNEAQ (reference sequence). The CDR3 has 15 residues. V was shortened by 3 bases and J by 4 bases, with 14 bases between the two germline ends. CDR3 coding DNA: TGTGCCAGCAGCTTTGTTGGGGGCCGGGCAGATACGCAGTATTTT. Translation gives CASSFVGGRADTQYF.

The rearrangement joins TRBV30 to TRBJ2-4; D not certain. CDR1 and CDR2 from the germline V gene are GTSNPN and SVGIG (reference sequence). The CDR3 loop spans 11 amino acids. Between the trimmed V and J ends, which lost 0 bases and 8 bases, there was a span of 5 bases. CDR3: CAWSVKDIQYF. In DNA, the CDR3 is TGTGCCTGGAGTGTTAAAGACATTCAGTACTTC.

This clone was detected once. V and J are TRBV28 and TRBJ2-5, with a possible D match to TRBD1 (6 bases). Germline-derived CDR1 and CDR2 are MDHEN and SYDVKM. The CDR3 spans 15 residues. The V gene lost 9 bases and the J gene lost 2 bases, with 19 bases spanning the gap. The CDR3 nucleotides are TGTGCCAGTCGGACGCCACAAAGGGGGCAAGAGACCCAGTACTTC. Translating it yields CASRTPQRGQETQYF.

This clone occurred a few times. CDR3 nucleotide sequence: TGTGCCAGCAGCGACTCGAGAGGCGTGGATGAGCAGTTCTTC. Protein sequence: CASSDSRGVDEQFF. The V gene is TRBV13, the J gene TRBJ2-1, with D hard to call. V shed 5 bases and J shed 8 bases, with 16 bases lying between them. The germline V gene encodes CDR1 PRHDT and CDR2 FYEKMQ (reference sequence). This CDR3 spans 14 amino acids.